Each of the 9 T cell receptor beta chains below was sequenced from the same sample in a study of sequential checkpoint blockade in melanoma. Treatment here: randomized to nivolumab then ipilimumab (arm A) or the reverse (arm B). Here immunoSEQ multiplex PCR was the method, and the copy in TCRdb shows in-frame clones only, minus some. The repertoire holds under 20,000 clones, with 74% as singletons. Sequences were derived from CD8+ T cells sorted from blood (inferred from file names), sampled from a patient given nivolumab and ipilimumab in sequence. Receptors were obtained from a human donor with melanoma.

This clone came up a few times. This chain connects TRBV2 to TRBJ2-1; 10 bases are a match to TRBD2. V trimming: 5 bases; J trimming: 6 bases; junction bases outside the gene matches: 1. This CDR3 has 13 amino acids. Germline V gene data show CDR1 as SNHLY and CDR2 as FYNNEI. The CDR3 protein is CASSRTSGNEQFF. CDR3 nucleotides: TGTGCCAGCAGTCGGACTAGCGGCAATGAGCAGTTCTTC.

This clone was seen more than once but under ten times. The V call is TRBV6-5, the J call TRBJ2-7, with a weak D call TRBD1 (6 bases). V was clipped by 5 bases and J by 3 bases, with 14 bases between them. Germline CDR1 is MNHEY and CDR2 is SVGAGI. The CDR3 is made up of 14 amino acids. Here the CDR3 reads CASSEQGAYYEQYF. For the CDR3, the DNA is TGTGCCAGCAGTGAACAGGGTGCATACTACGAGCAGTACTTC.

This clone turned up a few times. The chain combines TRBV7-2 with TRBJ2-7; D remains ambiguous. Trimming cost V 1 base and J 5 bases, with 18 bases left between them. Germline CDR1 SGHTA, CDR2 FQGNSA. The CDR3 contains 16 residues. The CDR3 DNA reads TGTGCCAGCAGCTTAGTCTCGCAGGCCATACTGGACGAGCAGTACTTC. Protein sequence: CASSLVSQAILDEQYF.

CDR3 protein: CASSVYGTGDSETQYF. The CDR3 nucleotides are TGTGCCAGCAGCGTATACGGGACAGGGGATAGTGAGACCCAGTACTTC. The V gene is TRBV9, the J gene TRBJ2-5; 10 nucleotides align to TRBD1. V lost 1 base, J lost 5 bases, and 8 bases stayed unmatched. The CDR3 consists of 16 residues. Germline V gene data show CDR1 as SGDLS and CDR2 as YYNGEE. Complete variable domain (other parts from reference TRBV9 and TRBJ2-5): DSGVTQTPKHLITATGQRVTLRCSPRSGDLSVYWYQQSLDQGLQFLIQYYNGEERAKGNILERFSAQQFPDLHSELNLSSLELGDSALYFCASSVYGTGDSETQYFGPGTRLLVL.

V usage is TRBV7-8 and J usage is TRBJ1-2, with no clear D. Trimming shortened V by 8 bases and J by 6 bases, and 22 bases separated the two germline ends. CDR1 and CDR2 from the germline V gene are SGHVS and FQNEAQ. The CDR3 has 15 residues. DNA of the CDR3: TGTGCCAGCGGTTGGTCACCCCTTTCTATTGATGGCTACACCTTC. Its translation is CASGWSPLSIDGYTF.

The chain is built from TRBV27 and TRBJ2-5; D might be TRBD1 (6 bases). There are 13 residues in the CDR3. Germline CDR1 reads MNHEY; CDR2 reads SMNVEV (reference sequence). V was clipped by 3 bases and J by 2 bases, with 7 bases between them. The CDR3 sequence is CASSFQGQETQYF. CDR3 coding DNA: TGTGCCAGCAGTTTCCAGGGGCAAGAGACCCAGTACTTC.

V is TRBV7-2 and J is TRBJ2-3, with D perhaps matching TRBD2 (5 bases). This CDR3 is built from 16 residues. Between the trimmed V and J ends, which lost 5 bases and 0 bases, there was a span of 15 bases. The germline V gene has CDR1 SGHTA and CDR2 FQGNSA. CDR3 sequence reads: CASSRRRAESTDTQYF. CDR3 DNA sequence: TGTGCCAGCAGCCGAAGGAGAGCGGAAAGCACAGATACGCAGTATTTT.

This clone was recorded only once. The genes are TRBV7-8 and TRBJ1-5; 8 nucleotides align to TRBD1. The germline V gene has CDR1 SGHVS and CDR2 FQNEAQ. CDR3 length: 15 residues. Trimming removed 2 bases from V and 5 bases from J; junction bases left unmatched: 5. The CDR3 protein is CASSLLDRGDQPQHF. CDR3 sequence (DNA): TGTGCCAGCAGCTTACTCGACAGGGGTGATCAGCCCCAGCATTTT.

This clone was seen once. The rearrangement joins TRBV7-9 to TRBJ1-1; 9 nucleotides line up with TRBD1. Per the germline V gene, CDR1 is SEHNR and CDR2 is FQNEAQ (reference sequence). The ends lost 5 bases at V and 4 bases at J; junction bases unmatched: 14. This CDR3 is built from 17 residues. As DNA, the CDR3 is TGTGCCAGCAGCCCTAGGGACAGGGATGTTGAGGGCACTGAAGCTTTCTTT. The encoded protein is CASSPRDRDVEGTEAFF.